One and the same sample provided the 5 T cell receptor beta chains below, sequenced in a study of blood T cells in healthy people across ages. Together with a sample-barcoded 5' primer, a J-beta primer mix was included in a second PCR lasting roughly 6 to 12 cycles. TCRdb independently ran MiXCR on the 5' RACE reads; one entry per CDR3 protein. The sample has hundreds of thousands of distinct CDR3 sequences, 58% seen once. The specimen sequenced was blood. These receptors all come from a man aged 25-45 years in good health.

This rearrangement joins TRBV7-9 to TRBJ1-2, with D maybe TRBD1 (5 bases). Germline V gives CDR1 SEHNR, CDR2 FQNEAQ (reference sequence). The CDR3 totals 13 residues. Between the trimmed V and J ends, which lost 5 bases and 7 bases, there was a span of 14 bases. CDR3: CASSTPGYSGYTF. The CDR3 coding sequence is TGTGCCAGCAGCACTCCAGGGTATAGTGGCTACACCTTC.

Remarks on this clonotype: A much bigger clone sits one base away, suggesting this may be a read error. DNA of the CDR3: TGTGCCAGCAGCAAACCCCGGGCCAGTGGGGAAGATAATTCACCCCTCCACTTT. Amino acid sequence: CASSKPRASGEDNSPLHF. The rearrangement joins TRBV21-1 to TRBJ1-6; the DNA was not compared with TRBD1, the D call given in the table. TRBV21-1 is tagged as a pseudogene. The CDR3 spans 18 residues.

This clonotype turned up a few times. The chain has TRBV19 and TRBJ1-2; 8 bases fit TRBD1. This CDR3 comprises 14 residues. V lost 7 bases, J lost 8 bases, and 12 bases stayed unmatched. Per germline, CDR1 LNHDA and CDR2 SQIVND (reference sequence). CDR3 in DNA: TGTGCCAGTATTCACTCGGACAGGGACTCCGGCTACACCTTC. It is translated as CASIHSDRDSGYTF.

There are a few counts of this clonotype. The rearrangement links TRBV29-1 to TRBJ2-6, with D perhaps being TRBD1 or TRBD2 (5 bases each). The V end lost 6 bases, the J end lost 4 bases, and 19 bases lay between the germline ends. The CDR3 contains 16 residues. Germline lookup yields CDR1 SQVTM and CDR2 ANQGSEA. The CDR3 DNA is TGCAGCGTGCCCGAAGCCCCAGGGACCGGGGCCAACGTCCTGACTTTC. Protein: CSVPEAPGTGANVLTF.

Only one count was recorded for this clonotype. The rearrangement joins TRBV28 to TRBJ2-1; D unclear. Trimming removed 1 base from V and 8 bases from J, with 12 bases in between. CDR3 size: 14 residues. Germline V CDR1 and CDR2: MDHEN, SYDVKM. CDR3 region: CASSLSGRKYEQFF. In DNA form, the CDR3 reads TGTGCCAGCAGTTTATCAGGCCGGAAGTATGAGCAGTTCTTC. Full variable domain (outside the CDR3, taken from reference TRBV28 and TRBJ2-1): DVKVTQSSRYLVKRTGEKVFLECVQDMDHENMFWYRQDPGLGLRLIYFSYDVKMKEKGDIPEGYSVSREKKERFSLILESASTNQTSMYLCASSLSGRKYEQFFGPGTRLTVL.